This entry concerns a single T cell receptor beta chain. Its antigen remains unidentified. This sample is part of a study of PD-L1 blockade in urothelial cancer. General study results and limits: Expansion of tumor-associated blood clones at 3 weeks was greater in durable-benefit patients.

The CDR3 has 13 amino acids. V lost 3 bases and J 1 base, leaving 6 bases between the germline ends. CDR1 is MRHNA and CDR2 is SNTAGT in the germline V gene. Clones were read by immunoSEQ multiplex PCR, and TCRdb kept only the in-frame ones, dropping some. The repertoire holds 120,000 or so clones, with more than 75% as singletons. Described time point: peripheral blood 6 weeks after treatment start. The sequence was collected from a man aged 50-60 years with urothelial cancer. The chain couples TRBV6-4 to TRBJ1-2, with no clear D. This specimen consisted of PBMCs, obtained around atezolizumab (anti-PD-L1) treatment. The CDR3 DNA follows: TGTGCCAGCAGTGATGGAGTTAACTATGGCTACACCTTC. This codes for CASSDGVNYGYTF.